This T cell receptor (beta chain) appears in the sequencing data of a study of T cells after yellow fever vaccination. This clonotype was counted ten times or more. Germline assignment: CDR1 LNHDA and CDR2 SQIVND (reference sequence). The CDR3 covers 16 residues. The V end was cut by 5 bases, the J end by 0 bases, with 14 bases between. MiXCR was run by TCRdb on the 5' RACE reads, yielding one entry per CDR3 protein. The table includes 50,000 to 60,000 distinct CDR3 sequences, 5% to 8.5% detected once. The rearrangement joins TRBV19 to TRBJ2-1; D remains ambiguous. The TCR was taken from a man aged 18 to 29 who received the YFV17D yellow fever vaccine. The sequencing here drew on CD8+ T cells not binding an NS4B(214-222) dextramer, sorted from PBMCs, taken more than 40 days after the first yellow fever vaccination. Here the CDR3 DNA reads TGTGCCAGTAGTTCCCGACTGCCGAACTCCTACAATGAGCAGTTCTTC. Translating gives CASSSRLPNSYNEQFF.